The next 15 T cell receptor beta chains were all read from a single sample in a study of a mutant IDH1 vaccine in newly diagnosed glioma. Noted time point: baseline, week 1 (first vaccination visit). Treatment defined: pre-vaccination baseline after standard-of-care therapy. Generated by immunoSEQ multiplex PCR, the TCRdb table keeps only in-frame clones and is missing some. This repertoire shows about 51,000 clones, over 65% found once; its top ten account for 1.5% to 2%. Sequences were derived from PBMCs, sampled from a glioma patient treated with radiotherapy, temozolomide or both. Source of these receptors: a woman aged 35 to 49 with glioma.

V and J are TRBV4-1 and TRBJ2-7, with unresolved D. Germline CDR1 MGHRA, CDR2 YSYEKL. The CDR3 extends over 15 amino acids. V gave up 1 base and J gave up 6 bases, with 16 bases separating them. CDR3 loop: CASSQGHGDSTEQYF. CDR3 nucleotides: TGCGCCAGCAGCCAAGGACACGGTGACTCCACCGAGCAGTACTTC.

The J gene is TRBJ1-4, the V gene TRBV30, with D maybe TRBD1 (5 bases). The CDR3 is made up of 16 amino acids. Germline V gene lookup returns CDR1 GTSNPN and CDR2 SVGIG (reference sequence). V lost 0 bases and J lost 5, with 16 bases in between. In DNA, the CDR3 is TGTGCCTGGAGTGTAGGGGTCGTTGGCCCAAATGAAAAACTGTTTTTT. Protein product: CAWSVGVVGPNEKLFF.

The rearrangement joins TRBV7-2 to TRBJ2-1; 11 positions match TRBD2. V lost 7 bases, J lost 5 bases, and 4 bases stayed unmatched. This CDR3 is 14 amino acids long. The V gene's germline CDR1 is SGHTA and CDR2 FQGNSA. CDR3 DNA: TGTGCCAGCAACCGACTAGCGGGGAACAATGAGCAGTTCTTC. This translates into CASNRLAGNNEQFF.

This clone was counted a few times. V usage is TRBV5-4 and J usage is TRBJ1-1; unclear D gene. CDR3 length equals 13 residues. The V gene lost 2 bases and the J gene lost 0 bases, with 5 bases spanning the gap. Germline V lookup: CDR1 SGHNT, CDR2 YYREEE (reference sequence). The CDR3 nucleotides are TGTGCCAGCAGCTTCGGAATGAACACTGAAGCTTTCTTT. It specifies CASSFGMNTEAFF. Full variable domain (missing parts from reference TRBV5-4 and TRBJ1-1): ETGVTQSPTHLIKTRGQQVTLRCSSQSGHNTVSWYQQALGQGPQFIFQYYREEENGRGNFPPRFSGLQFPNYSSELNVNALELDDSALYLCASSFGMNTEAFFGQGTRLTVV.

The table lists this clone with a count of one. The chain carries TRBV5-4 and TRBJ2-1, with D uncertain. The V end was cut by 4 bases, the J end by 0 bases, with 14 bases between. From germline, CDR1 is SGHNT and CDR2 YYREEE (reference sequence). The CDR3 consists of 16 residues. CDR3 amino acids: CASSPSRDSSYNEQFF. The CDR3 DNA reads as TGTGCCAGCAGCCCGTCCCGTGATAGCTCCTACAATGAGCAGTTCTTC.

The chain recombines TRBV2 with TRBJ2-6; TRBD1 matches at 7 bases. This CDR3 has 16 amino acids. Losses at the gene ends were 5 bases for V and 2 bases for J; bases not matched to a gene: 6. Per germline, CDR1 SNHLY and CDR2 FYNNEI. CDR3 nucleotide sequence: TGTGCCAGCAGTTTGACAGGGTATCCTGGGGCCAACGTCCTGACTTTC. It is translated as CASSLTGYPGANVLTF.

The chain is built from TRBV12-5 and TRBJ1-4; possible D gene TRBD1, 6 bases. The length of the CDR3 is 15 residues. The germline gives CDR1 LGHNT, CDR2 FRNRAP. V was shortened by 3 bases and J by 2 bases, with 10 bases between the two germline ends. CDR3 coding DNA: TGTGCTAGTGGTTTTGGGGGGGGCACTAATGAAAAACTGTTTTTT. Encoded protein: CASGFGGGTNEKLFF.

The CDR3 spells CASTPRRENTEAFF. The CDR3, as DNA: TGTGCCAGCACCCCTCGACGGGAGAACACTGAAGCTTTCTTT. The chain uses TRBV27 and TRBJ1-1; D unclear. Per the germline V gene, CDR1 is MNHEY and CDR2 is SMNVEV (reference sequence). The CDR3 runs 14 residues. Trimming shortened V by 7 bases and J by 1 base, and 13 bases separated the two germline ends.

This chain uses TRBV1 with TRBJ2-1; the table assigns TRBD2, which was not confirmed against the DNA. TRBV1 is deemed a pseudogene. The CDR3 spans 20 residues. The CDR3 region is CTSSQVRRGGLRWSYNERFF. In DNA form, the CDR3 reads TGCACCAGCAGCCAAGTTCGCCGGGGGGGCCTTCGCTGGTCCTACAATGAGCGGTTCTTC.

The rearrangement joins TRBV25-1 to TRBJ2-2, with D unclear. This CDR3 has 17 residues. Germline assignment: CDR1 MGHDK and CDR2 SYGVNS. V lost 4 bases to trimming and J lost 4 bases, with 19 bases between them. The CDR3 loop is CASSAPSPGRATGELFF. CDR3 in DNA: TGTGCCAGCAGTGCACCCTCACCCGGACGGGCCACCGGGGAGCTGTTTTTT. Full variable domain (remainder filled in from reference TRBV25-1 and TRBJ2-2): EADIYQTPRYLVIGTGKKITLECSQTMGHDKMYWYQQDPGMELHLIHYSYGVNSTEKGDLSSESTVSRIRTEHFPLTLESARPSHTSQYLCASSAPSPGRATGELFFGEGSRLTVL.

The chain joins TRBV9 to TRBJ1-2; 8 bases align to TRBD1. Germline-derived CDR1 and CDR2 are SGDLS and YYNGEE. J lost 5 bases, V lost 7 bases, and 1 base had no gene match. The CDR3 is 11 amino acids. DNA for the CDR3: TGTGCCAGCCGGACAGGGTATGGCTACACCTTC. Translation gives CASRTGYGYTF.

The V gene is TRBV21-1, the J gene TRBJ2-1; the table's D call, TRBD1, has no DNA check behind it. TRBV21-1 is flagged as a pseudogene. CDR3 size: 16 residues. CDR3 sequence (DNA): TGTGCCAGCAGCAAACGAAGAGGGGGTGTGGGTAATGAGCAGTTCTTC. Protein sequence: CASSKRRGGVGNEQFF.

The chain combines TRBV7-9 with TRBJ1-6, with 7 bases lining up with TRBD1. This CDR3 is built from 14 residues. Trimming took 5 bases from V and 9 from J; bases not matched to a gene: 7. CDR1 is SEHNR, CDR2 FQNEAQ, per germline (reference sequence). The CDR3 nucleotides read TGTGCCAGCAGCCCACAACAGGGGTCTTCACCCCTCCACTTT. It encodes CASSPQQGSSPLHF.

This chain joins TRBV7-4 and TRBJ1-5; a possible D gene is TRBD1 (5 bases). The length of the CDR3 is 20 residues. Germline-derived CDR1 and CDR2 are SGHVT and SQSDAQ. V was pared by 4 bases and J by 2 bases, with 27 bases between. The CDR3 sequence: CASSSHSRTYTPMGNQPQHF. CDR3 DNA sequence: TGTGCCAGCAGCTCACACTCCCGGACATACACCCCAATGGGCAATCAGCCCCAGCATTTT.

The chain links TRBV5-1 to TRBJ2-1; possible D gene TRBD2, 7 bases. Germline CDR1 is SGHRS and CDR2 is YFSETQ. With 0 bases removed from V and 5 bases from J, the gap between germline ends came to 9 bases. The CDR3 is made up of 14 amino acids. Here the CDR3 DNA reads TGCGCCAGCAGCTTGGAGGGGGGGAACAATGAGCAGTTCTTC. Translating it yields CASSLEGGNNEQFF. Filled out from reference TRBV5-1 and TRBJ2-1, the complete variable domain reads KAGVTQTPRYLIKTRGQQVTLSCSPISGHRSVSWYQQTPGQGLQFLFEYFSETQRNKGNFPGRFSGRQFSNSRSEMNVSTLELGDSALYLCASSLEGGNNEQFFGPGTRLTVL.